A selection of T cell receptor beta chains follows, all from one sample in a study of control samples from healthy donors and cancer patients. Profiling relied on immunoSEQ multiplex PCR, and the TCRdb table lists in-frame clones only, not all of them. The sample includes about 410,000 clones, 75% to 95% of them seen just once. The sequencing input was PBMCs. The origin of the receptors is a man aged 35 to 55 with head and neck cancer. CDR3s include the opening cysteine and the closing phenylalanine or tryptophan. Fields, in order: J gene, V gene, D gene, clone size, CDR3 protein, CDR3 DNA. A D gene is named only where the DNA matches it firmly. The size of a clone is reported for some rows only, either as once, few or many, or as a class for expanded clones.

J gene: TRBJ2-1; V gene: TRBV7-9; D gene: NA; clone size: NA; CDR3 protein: CASSLEAHEQFF; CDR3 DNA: TGTGCCAGCAGCTTAGAAGCCCATGAGCAGTTCTTC
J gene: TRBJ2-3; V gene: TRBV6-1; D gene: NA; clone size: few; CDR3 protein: CASSELADSQYF; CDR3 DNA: TGTGCCAGCAGTGAACTGGCGGACTCGCAGTATTTT
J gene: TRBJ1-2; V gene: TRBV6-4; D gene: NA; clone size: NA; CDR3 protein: CASSPGSGYGYTF; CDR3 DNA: TGTGCCAGCAGTCCAGGGTCAGGGTATGGCTACACCTTC
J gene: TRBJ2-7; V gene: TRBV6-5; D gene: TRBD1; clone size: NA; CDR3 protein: CASSSWDSSYEQYF; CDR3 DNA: TGTGCCAGCAGTTCCTGGGACAGCTCCTACGAGCAGTACTTC
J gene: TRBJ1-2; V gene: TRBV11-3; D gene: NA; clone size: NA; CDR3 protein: CASSLFDGSNYGYTF; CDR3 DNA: TGTGCCAGCAGCTTGTTTGACGGGTCGAACTATGGCTACACCTTC
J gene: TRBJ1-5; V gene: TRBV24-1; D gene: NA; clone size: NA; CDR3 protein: CATGTNSNQPQHF; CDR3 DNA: TGTGCCACAGGGACGAATAGCAATCAGCCCCAGCATTTT
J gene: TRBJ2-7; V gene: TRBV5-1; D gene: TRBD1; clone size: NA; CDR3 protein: CASSWGQGAIYEQYF; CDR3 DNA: TGCGCCAGCAGCTGGGGACAGGGGGCGATATACGAGCAGTACTTC
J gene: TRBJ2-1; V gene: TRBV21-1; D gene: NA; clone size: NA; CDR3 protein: CASSKVRRLGTYNEQFF; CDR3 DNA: TGTGCCAGCAGCAAAGTTAGGAGACTAGGAACCTACAATGAGCAGTTCTTC
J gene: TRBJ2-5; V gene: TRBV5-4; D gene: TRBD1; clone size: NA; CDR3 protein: CASSLDRGETQYF; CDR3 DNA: TGTGCCAGCAGCTTGGACAGGGGAGAGACCCAGTACTTC
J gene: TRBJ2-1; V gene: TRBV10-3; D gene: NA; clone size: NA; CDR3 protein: CAISESRYNEQFF; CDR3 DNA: TGTGCCATCAGTGAGTCGAGGTACAATGAGCAGTTCTTC
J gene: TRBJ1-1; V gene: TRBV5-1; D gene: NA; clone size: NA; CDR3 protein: CASSLGHSRRLSEAFF; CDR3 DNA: TGCGCCAGCAGCTTGGGGCACTCCCGGAGGCTTTCTGAAGCTTTCTTT
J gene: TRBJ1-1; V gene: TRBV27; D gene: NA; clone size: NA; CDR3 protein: CASSLTGNTEAFF; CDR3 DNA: TGTGCCAGCAGTTTAACGGGGAACACTGAAGCTTTCTTT
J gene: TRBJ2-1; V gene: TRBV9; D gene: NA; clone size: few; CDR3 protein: CASSVGREDNEQFF; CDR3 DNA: TGTGCCAGCAGCGTAGGTAGGGAGGACAATGAGCAGTTCTTC
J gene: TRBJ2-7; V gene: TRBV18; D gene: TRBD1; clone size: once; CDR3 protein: CASSPGPGQGKHEQYF; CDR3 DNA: TGTGCCAGCTCACCGGGTCCGGGACAGGGGAAGCACGAGCAGTACTTC
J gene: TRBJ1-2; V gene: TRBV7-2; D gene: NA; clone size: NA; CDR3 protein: CASSLGFSQGNGYTF; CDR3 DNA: TGTGCCAGCAGCTTAGGGTTCTCGCAGGGGAATGGCTACACCTTC
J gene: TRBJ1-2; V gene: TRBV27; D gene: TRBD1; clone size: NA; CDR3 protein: CASSLLTGQGFYGYTF; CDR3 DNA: TGTGCCAGCAGTTTATTAACGGGACAGGGGTTCTATGGCTACACCTTC
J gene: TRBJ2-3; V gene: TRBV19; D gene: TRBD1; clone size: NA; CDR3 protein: CATTDRGATDTQYF; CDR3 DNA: TGTGCCACTACGGACAGGGGTGCAACAGATACGCAGTATTTT
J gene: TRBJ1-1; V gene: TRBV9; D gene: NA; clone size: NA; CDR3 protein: CASSGDGAEAFF; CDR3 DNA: TGTGCCAGCAGCGGGGACGGGGCTGAAGCTTTCTTT
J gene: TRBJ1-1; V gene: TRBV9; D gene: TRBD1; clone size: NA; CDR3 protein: CASSVGDGTGEAFF; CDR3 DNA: TGTGCCAGCAGCGTAGGAGATGGGACAGGGGAAGCTTTCTTT
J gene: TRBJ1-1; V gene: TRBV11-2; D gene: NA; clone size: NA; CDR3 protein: CASSFPGSGTEAFF; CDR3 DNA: TGTGCCAGCAGCTTCCCAGGTTCCGGGACTGAAGCTTTCTTT
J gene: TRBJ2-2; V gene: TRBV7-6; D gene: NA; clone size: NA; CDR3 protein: CASSPAWGVRTGELFF; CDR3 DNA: TGTGCCAGCAGCCCTGCATGGGGGGTCAGGACCGGGGAGCTGTTTTTT
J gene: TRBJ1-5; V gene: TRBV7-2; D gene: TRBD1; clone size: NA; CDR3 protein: CASSLGQGRVQPQHF; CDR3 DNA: TGTGCCAGCAGCTTAGGACAGGGAAGGGTTCAGCCCCAGCATTTT
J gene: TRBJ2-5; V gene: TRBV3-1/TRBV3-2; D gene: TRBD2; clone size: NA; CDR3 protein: CASSQDRGGRQTQYF; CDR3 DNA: TGTGCCAGCAGCCAAGATCGGGGGGGGAGACAGACCCAGTACTTC
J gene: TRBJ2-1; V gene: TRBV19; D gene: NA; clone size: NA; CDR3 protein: CASSIGQGVNEQFF; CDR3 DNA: TGTGCCAGTAGTATAGGCCAGGGTGTCAATGAGCAGTTCTTC
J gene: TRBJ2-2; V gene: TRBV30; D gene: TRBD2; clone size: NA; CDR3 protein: CAWIGIAGVVSGELFF; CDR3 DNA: TGTGCCTGGATTGGGATAGCGGGAGTGGTTTCCGGGGAGCTGTTTTTT
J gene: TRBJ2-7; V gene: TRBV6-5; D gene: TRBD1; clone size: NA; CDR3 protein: CASATRPGQHYEQYF; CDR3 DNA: TGTGCCAGCGCAACTCGTCCGGGACAGCACTACGAGCAGTACTTC
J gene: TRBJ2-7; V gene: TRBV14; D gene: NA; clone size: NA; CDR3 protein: CASSQSLRLEEQYF; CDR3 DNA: TGTGCCAGCAGCCAAAGTCTGCGCTTGGAAGAGCAGTACTTC
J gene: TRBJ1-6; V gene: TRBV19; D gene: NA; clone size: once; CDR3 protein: CASSMGRDNSPLHF; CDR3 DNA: TGTGCCAGTAGTATGGGCAGGGATAATTCACCCCTCCACTTT
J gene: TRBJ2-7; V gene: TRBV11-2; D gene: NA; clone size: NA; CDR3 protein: CASSLRQPYEQYF; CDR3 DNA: TGTGCCAGCAGCTTAAGACAGCCCTACGAGCAGTACTTC
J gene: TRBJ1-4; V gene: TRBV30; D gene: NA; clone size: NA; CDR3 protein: CAWSVMDNEKLFF; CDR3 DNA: TGTGCCTGGAGTGTTATGGACAATGAAAAACTGTTTTTT
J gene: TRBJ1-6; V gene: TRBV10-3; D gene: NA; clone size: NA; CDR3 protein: CAISRGGSPLHF; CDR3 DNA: TGTGCCATCTCACGGGGCGGTTCACCCCTCCACTTT
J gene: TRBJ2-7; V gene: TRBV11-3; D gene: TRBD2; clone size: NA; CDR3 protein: CASSLSSGPSYEQYF; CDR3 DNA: TGTGCCAGCAGCTTGTCTAGCGGGCCTTCCTACGAGCAGTACTTC
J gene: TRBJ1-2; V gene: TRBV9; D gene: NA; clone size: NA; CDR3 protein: CASGSVNYGYTF; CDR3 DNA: TGTGCCAGCGGGTCTGTTAACTATGGCTACACCTTC
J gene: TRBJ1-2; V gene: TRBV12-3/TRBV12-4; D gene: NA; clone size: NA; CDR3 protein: CASSTDGYYGYTF; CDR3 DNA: TGTGCCAGCAGCACGGACGGCTACTATGGCTACACCTTC
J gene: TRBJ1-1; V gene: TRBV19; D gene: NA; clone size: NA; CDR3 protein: CASSGEAGEAFF; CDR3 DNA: TGTGCCAGTAGTGGGGAAGCGGGTGAAGCTTTCTTT
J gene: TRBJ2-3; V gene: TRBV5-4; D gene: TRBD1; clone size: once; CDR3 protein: CASSTAGTGGDTQYF; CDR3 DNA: TGTGCCAGCAGCACCGCCGGGACAGGGGGCGATACGCAGTATTTT
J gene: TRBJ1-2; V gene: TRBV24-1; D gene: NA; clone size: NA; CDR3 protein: CATSSGAGAIYGYTF; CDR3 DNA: TGTGCCACCAGTAGCGGTGCCGGGGCGATCTATGGCTACACCTTC
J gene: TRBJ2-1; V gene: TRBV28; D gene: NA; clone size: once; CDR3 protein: CASSLDLGPNGNEQFF; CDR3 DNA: TGTGCCAGCAGTTTAGACCTCGGGCCGAACGGCAATGAGCAGTTCTTC
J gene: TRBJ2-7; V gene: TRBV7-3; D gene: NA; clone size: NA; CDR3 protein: CASSLGWGYEQYF; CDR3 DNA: TGTGCCAGCAGCTTAGGTTGGGGCTACGAGCAGTACTTC
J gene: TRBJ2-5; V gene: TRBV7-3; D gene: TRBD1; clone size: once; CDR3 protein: CASSFRGQPEETQYF; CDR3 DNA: TGTGCCAGCAGCTTTAGGGGACAGCCCGAAGAGACCCAGTACTTC
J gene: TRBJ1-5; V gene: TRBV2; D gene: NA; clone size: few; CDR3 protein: CASSIGQLNSNQPQHF; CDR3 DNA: TGTGCCAGCAGTATTGGACAGCTTAATAGCAATCAGCCCCAGCATTTT
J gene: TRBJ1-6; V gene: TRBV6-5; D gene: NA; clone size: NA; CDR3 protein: CASRGSSYNSPLHF; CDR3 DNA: TGTGCCAGCAGGGGGAGCTCCTATAATTCACCCCTCCACTTT
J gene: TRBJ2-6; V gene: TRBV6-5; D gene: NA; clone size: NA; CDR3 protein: CASSYTGGGANVLTF; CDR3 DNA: TGTGCCAGCAGTTACACGGGCGGTGGGGCCAACGTCCTGACTTTC
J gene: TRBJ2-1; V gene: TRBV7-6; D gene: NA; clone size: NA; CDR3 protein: CASSYTRPDEQFF; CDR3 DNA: TGTGCCAGCAGCTATACAAGGCCCGACGAGCAGTTCTTC
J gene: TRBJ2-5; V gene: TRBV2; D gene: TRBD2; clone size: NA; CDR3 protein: CASSGRLAGRETQYF; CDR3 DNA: TGTGCCAGCAGTGGGAGGCTAGCGGGGAGGGAGACCCAGTACTTC
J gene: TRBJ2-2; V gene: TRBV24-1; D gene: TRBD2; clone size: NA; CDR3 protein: CATSDLGGAGELFF; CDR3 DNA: TGTGCCACCAGTGATTTGGGGGGGGCCGGGGAGCTGTTTTTT
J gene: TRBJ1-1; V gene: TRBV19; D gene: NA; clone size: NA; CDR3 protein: CASSIPPQFGMNTEAFF; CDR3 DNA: TGTGCCAGTAGTATCCCCCCCCAGTTCGGCATGAACACTGAAGCTTTCTTT
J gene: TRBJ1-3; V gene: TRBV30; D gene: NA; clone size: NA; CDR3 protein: CACSGNTIYF; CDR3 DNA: TGTGCCTGCTCTGGAAACACCATATATTTT
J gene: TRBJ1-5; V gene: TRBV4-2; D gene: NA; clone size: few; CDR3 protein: CASSQDPRGREPQHF; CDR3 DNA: TGTGCCAGCAGCCAGGACCCTCGTGGGCGGGAGCCCCAGCATTTT
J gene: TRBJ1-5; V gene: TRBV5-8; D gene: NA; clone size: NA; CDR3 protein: CASSLYRAGQPQHF; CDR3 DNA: TGTGCCAGCAGCTTGTACAGGGCGGGGCAGCCCCAGCATTTT
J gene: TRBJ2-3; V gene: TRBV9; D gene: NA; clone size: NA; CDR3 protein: CASSAAGGGSTDTQYF; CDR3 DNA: TGTGCCAGCAGCGCAGCTGGCGGCGGGAGCACAGATACGCAGTATTTT
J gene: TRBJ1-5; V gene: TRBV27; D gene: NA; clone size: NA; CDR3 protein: CASSLSSGPVQPQHF; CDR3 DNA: TGTGCCAGCAGTTTATCGTCGGGGCCGGTCCAGCCCCAGCATTTT
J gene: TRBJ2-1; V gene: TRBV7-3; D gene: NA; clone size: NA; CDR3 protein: CASSIGLNNEQFF; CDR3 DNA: TGTGCCAGCAGCATCGGACTGAACAATGAGCAGTTCTTC
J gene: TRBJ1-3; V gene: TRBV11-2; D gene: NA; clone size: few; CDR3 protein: CASSSPPGWGNSGNTIYF; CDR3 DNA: TGTGCCAGCAGCTCGCCCCCCGGTTGGGGGAACTCTGGAAACACCATATATTTT
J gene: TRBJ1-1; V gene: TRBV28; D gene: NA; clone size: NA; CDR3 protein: CASSLRDWNTEAFF; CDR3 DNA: TGTGCCAGCAGCCTCCGGGACTGGAACACTGAAGCTTTCTTT